This TCR beta chain came from a study of blood T cell repertoires in COVID-19. Trimming at V came to 5 bases and at J to 4 bases, leaving 6 bases not matched to a gene. The CDR3 contains 15 residues. CDR1 SEHNR and CDR2 FQNEAQ come from the germline V gene (reference sequence). Under the authors' procedure: Estimates of nucleated cell counts were drawn from the amplification of reference gene primers. The table came from immunoSEQ multiplex PCR; TCRdb's copy has only in-frame clones and leaves some out. The V and J calls and the clone size are those of that table, but D and trimming were determined from the DNA. The table lists under 50,000 clones, around 89% of them singletons, with over 8.5% in the top ten.

The TCR comes from a man aged 50-59 years with active COVID-19. The material sequenced was peripheral blood. The chain employs TRBV7-9 and TRBJ1-5; TRBD1 agrees at 9 bases. The CDR3 sequence is CASSAGDRANQPQHF. The CDR3 DNA reads as TGTGCCAGCAGCGCCGGGGACAGGGCAAATCAGCCCCAGCATTTT.